Listed below are T cell receptor beta chains from one sample, sequenced in a study of human T cells and chemical hapten exposure. TCRdb reanalysed the RACE reads using MiXCR and keeps one entry per CDR3 protein. The sample has roughly 120,000 distinct CDR3 sequences, about 14% seen once; the top ten hold around 2.7%. This material consisted of whole blood, taken in connection with sensitization to the hapten diphenylcyclopropenone (DPC). The receptors here all came from a woman aged 18-29 years with alopecia areata. Some clones in this sample may be carry-over from other donors' samples. CDR3s include the opening cysteine and the closing phenylalanine or tryptophan.

cdr3_aa v_call
CASSPAGGRTEAFF TRBV5-4
CASSLTGSRESPLHF TRBV5-5
CASSAENTEAFF TRBV2
CASSQQGFNIQYF TRBV21-1
CASSQGLAGTLQETQYF TRBV11-2
CASSQGITNGYTF TRBV11-2
CASSQPDSQETQYF TRBV7-6
CASSQEGSSYNEQFF TRBV4-3
CATGQGIHQPQHF TRBV24-1
CSVDGDSAGELFF TRBV29-1
CSARDPGQGASGYTF TRBV20-1
CSARDRGQGNSPLHF TRBV20-1
CAGTHGRTSGGNEQFF TRBV19
CASSLGEGQTDTQYF TRBV4-2
CASSQVPGGDYGYTF TRBV4-3
CASSFRAGDEQYF TRBV11-2
CASSPPGIGQGYGYTF TRBV18
CASSQSSTTSGGPSSYNEQFF TRBV3-2
CASSYSRTGDFHF TRBV6-5
CASSVGLLDTDTQYF TRBV9
CATSPGTGTPETQYF TRBV15
CASMSRGGWGTEAFF TRBV5-1
CSVEVWGNEQFF TRBV29-1
CSASQGLEQPQHF TRBV20-1
CSANSGGESYEQYF TRBV20-1
CASSLAPSEAFF TRBV7-9
CASSLGGIAGQPQHF TRBV5-1
CASSLWTGGLGTDTQYF TRBV5-5
CASSLRGQHGEGNTIYF TRBV5-4
CASSQGGFGTDTQYF TRBV3-1
CVSSAPGQGHTEAFF TRBV18
CAGTGRDYEQYF TRBV2
CTSHTRGTNYGYTF TRBV28
CASSLAGTSSYEQYF TRBV7-8
CASSSFSGTREIQYF TRBV27
CASSSLFVAGVTDTQYF TRBV7-8
CASSISRNNYGYTF TRBV19
CASSLALERQETQYF TRBV7-9
CSAPQGATNEKLFF TRBV20-1
CASSRGLDQPQHF TRBV7-7
CASSYSTGGSNQPQHF TRBV6-6
CASSQLLMGVPLKETQYF TRBV3-2
CASSLWYNSGGTEAFF TRBV12-3/TRBV12-4
CASSLGEVLNYGYTF TRBV7-2
CASGEEKLFF TRBV6-5
CASSSLAGGLRETQYF TRBV5-1
CASSQQPNNSPLHF TRBV3-1